What follows are 11 T cell receptor beta chains derived from one specimen sequenced in a study of identical twins. TCRdb called the 5' RACE reads again in MiXCR, with one record for every CDR3 protein. The table shows approximately 300,000 distinct CDR3 sequences, with roughly 8.6% occurring only once. These same data were also listed under a study on yellow fever vaccine responses in identical twins.

Specimen: CD8+ T cells sorted from blood. Receptors originate from a young woman in good health.

This rearrangement joins TRBV4-3 to TRBJ2-3; D is ambiguous. This CDR3 has 13 residues. Germline CDR1 reads LGHNA; CDR2 reads YSLEER. V was pared by 5 bases and J by 2 bases, with 8 bases between. CDR3 nucleotides: TGCGCCAGCAGCTCTGGAACCACAGATACGCAGTATTTT. The encoded protein is CASSSGTTDTQYF.

This clonotype was counted a few times. The chain couples TRBV25-1 to TRBJ1-5; D unresolved. Trimming took off 4 bases at V and 0 bases at J, with 4 bases between the two ends. The CDR3 is 13 amino acids. CDR1 MGHDK and CDR2 SYGVNS come from the germline V gene. For the CDR3, the DNA is TGTGCCAGCAGTGGCCCTAGCAATCAGCCCCAGCATTTT. Protein product: CASSGPSNQPQHF.

This clonotype was seen at least ten times. V and J are TRBV12-3 or TRBV12-4 and TRBJ2-1; 7 bases are a match to TRBD1. The CDR3 spans 16 residues. Trimming cost V 6 bases and J 0 bases; bases outside gene matches: 8. CDR3 residues: CASRDTGASSYNEQFF. Here the CDR3 DNA reads TGTGCCAGCAGAGATACAGGGGCCAGCTCCTACAATGAGCAGTTCTTC.

This clonotype was found a few times. The gene calls are TRBV7-3 and TRBJ1-2; no reliable D call. V was shortened by 5 bases and J by 2 bases, with 15 bases between the two germline ends. CDR3 length: 15 residues. CDR1 SGHTA and CDR2 FQGTGA come from the germline V gene. The CDR3 reads CASSLSGDTNYGYTF. In DNA, the CDR3 is TGTGCCAGCAGCCTCTCAGGAGACACAAACTATGGCTACACCTTC.

This clonotype was picked up many times. V and J are TRBV27 and TRBJ2-7; D unclear. The V end was cut by 4 bases, the J end by 2 bases, with 12 bases between. The CDR3 runs to 14 residues. From germline, CDR1 is MNHEY and CDR2 SMNVEV (reference sequence). The CDR3 DNA sequence: TGTGCCAGCAGTTCTAGGACCGCTACCTACGAGCAGTACTTC. As protein: CASSSRTATYEQYF.

Many counts were recorded for this clonotype. This chain uses TRBV15 with TRBJ1-2; 8 bases map to TRBD1. V lost 8 bases to trimming and J lost 6 bases; unmatched junction nucleotides: 11. The CDR3 has 14 residues. Looked up from germline, CDR1 is LNHNV and CDR2 is YYDKDF (reference sequence). CDR3 protein: CATGSAGGLNGYTF. CDR3 bases: TGTGCCACCGGGAGTGCAGGGGGCTTAAATGGCTACACCTTC.

This sequence joins TRBV27 and TRBJ2-1, with TRBD2 matching 9 bases. The CDR3 totals 19 residues. The germline gives CDR1 MNHEY, CDR2 SMNVEV (reference sequence). V lost 3 bases and J lost 0; bases outside the gene matches: 12. The CDR3 region has the DNA TGTGCCAGCAGTTTTACTAGCGGGTATTCAGAGAGCTCCTACAATGAGCAGTTCTTC. It translates to CASSFTSGYSESSYNEQFF.

This clonotype came up many times. The rearrangement joins TRBV7-2 to TRBJ2-7, with TRBD1 matching over 7 bases. Unmatched junction bases numbered 4, after V lost 3 bases and J lost 2 bases. Germline CDR1 reads SGHTA; CDR2 reads FQGNSA. The CDR3 has 14 amino acids. CDR3 in DNA: TGTGCCAGCAGCTTGTATCAGGGGGCCTACGAGCAGTACTTC. Protein sequence: CASSLYQGAYEQYF.

This clonotype was recorded at least ten times. The chain uses TRBV20-1 and TRBJ2-7; the D is unclear. From germline, CDR1 is DFQATT and CDR2 SNEGSKA (reference sequence). The CDR3 covers 14 residues. V lost 0 bases to trimming and J lost 2 bases, with 11 bases between them. The chain's CDR3 is CSARDRGVAYEQYF. CDR3 in DNA: TGCAGTGCTAGAGATCGTGGGGTCGCCTACGAGCAGTACTTC.

The rearrangement joins TRBV4-2 to TRBJ2-1, with 7 bases matching TRBD2. Germline CDR1 and CDR2: LGHNA and YNFKEQ. The CDR3 loop spans 15 amino acids. The junction had 9 bases not matched to a gene; V was cut back by 2 bases and J by 8 bases. The CDR3 DNA reads as TGTGCCAGCAGCCAAACCCTAGCGGAAACGCATGAGCAGTTCTTC. Encoded protein: CASSQTLAETHEQFF.

The chain is built from TRBV19 and TRBJ2-7; possibly TRBD2 for D (5 bases). The CDR3 length is 14 residues. Germline values: CDR1 LNHDA, CDR2 SQIVND (reference sequence). Trimming stripped 3 bases from V and 2 bases from J, with 11 bases between. CDR3 sequence (DNA): TGTGCCAGTAGTATCCCGGGCGGGCCCTACGAGCAGTACTTC. It translates to CASSIPGGPYEQYF.